This T cell receptor (beta chain) was documented in a study of Graves' ophthalmopathy and Graves' hyperthyroidism. Study results and limitations: Its predictions of ophthalmopathy progression gave the model 55% to 71% sensitivity and 72% to 85% specificity. Blood also carried most expanded thyroid clonotypes exceeding 0.001 frequency.

TCR beta CDR3 regions were amplified from RNA transcripts. Following a first-round RT-PCR that used HTBI primers, a second-round multiplex PCR was carried out. In TCRdb, the multiplex PCR reads were re-called with MiXCR into one record per CDR3 protein. In the table there are over a million distinct CDR3 sequences, around a third of which are singletons. Germline values: CDR1 MNHEY, CDR2 SMNVEV (reference sequence). The V gene lost 0 bases and the J gene lost 5 bases, with 10 bases spanning the gap. This CDR3 is 14 amino acids long. The diagnosis was founded upon clinical symptoms, serum thyroxine, TRAb, thyroid ultrasound and orbital computed tomography. In its sample, this clonotype was seen a few times. Its specificity is unknown.

Sequencing was carried out using peripheral blood or thyroid tissue (not recorded which). This TCR derives from an adult man with Graves' hyperthyroidism. The V and J genes are TRBV27 and TRBJ1-1; D uncertain. This CDR3 is CASSLSYQFTEAFF. The CDR3 DNA is TGTGCCAGCAGTTTATCCTATCAATTTACTGAAGCTTTCTTT.